Below are 8 T cell receptor beta chains sequenced from a single sample in a study of blood T cell repertoires in COVID-19. Clones were sequenced by immunoSEQ multiplex PCR, and TCRdb holds only the in-frame ones, with some missing. This table holds about 400,000 clones, approximately 91% found once. The sample taken for sequencing was PBMCs or T cells enriched from blood (not recorded which). These receptors were obtained from a woman aged 35 to 49 with acute COVID-19.

The V gene is TRBV6-5, the J gene TRBJ2-7, with TRBD1 identical over 9 bases. CDR3 size: 12 residues. V was clipped by 7 bases and J by 3 bases; unmatched bases: 1. Germline lookup yields CDR1 MNHEY and CDR2 SVGAGI. The CDR3 nucleotides read TGTGCCAGCATGACAGGGGGCTACGAGCAGTACTTC. Translation gives CASMTGGYEQYF.

The chain links TRBV13 to TRBJ1-2; D possibly corresponds to TRBD1 (6 bases). This CDR3 has 13 amino acids. V lost 5 bases and J lost 2, with 9 bases in between. The germline V gene has CDR1 PRHDT and CDR2 FYEKMQ (reference sequence). CDR3 nucleotides: TGTGCCAGCAGCCCCGGACAGAACTATGGCTACACCTTC. Translation: CASSPGQNYGYTF. The full variable domain, rest sourced from reference TRBV13 and TRBJ1-2, is AAGVIQSPRHLIKEKRETATLKCYPIPRHDTVYWYQQGPGQDPQFLISFYEKMQSDKGSIPDRFSAQQFSDYHSELNMSSLELGDSALYFCASSPGQNYGYTFGSGTRLTVV.

This rearrangement joins TRBV3-1 (or the pseudogene TRBV3-2) to TRBJ1-1; D not resolved. The germline V gene encodes CDR1 LGHDT and CDR2 YNNKEL (reference sequence). Trimming pared 5 bases from V and 2 bases from J, leaving 12 bases between. The CDR3 runs 14 residues. CDR3 in DNA: TGTGCCAGCAGCGGGGAGAAACGAAACACTGAAGCTTTCTTT. Translation: CASSGEKRNTEAFF.

The V and J genes are TRBV6-1 and TRBJ1-2; 8 nucleotides agree with TRBD1. The V gene's germline CDR1 is MNHNS and CDR2 SASEGT. The CDR3 extends over 14 amino acids. V was clipped by 2 bases and J by 2 bases; unmatched bases: 1. CDR3 in amino acids: CASSENRGNYGYTF. The CDR3 DNA reads as TGTGCCAGCAGTGAAAACAGGGGGAACTATGGCTACACCTTC.

The genes are TRBV3-1 (or the pseudogene TRBV3-2) and TRBJ1-5; D call uncertain. Germline V lookup: CDR1 LGHDT, CDR2 YNNKEL (reference sequence). V lost 0 bases to trimming and J lost 7 bases, with 16 bases between them. The CDR3 is 16 residues long. The CDR3, as DNA: TGTGCCAGCAGCCAAGAGTCTTCGGGAAGCAGCCAGCCCCAGCATTTT. The encoded protein is CASSQESSGSSQPQHF.

V gene TRBV5-4 combines with J gene TRBJ2-5; 15 bases map to TRBD2. The CDR3 is 16 residues long. The germline CDR1 and CDR2 sequences are SGHNT and YYREEE (reference sequence). J gave up 5 bases and V 4 bases, and 6 bases lay outside the gene matches. The CDR3 region is CASSRTSGGARETQYF. As DNA, the CDR3 is TGTGCCAGCAGCCGGACTAGCGGGGGGGCCCGGGAGACCCAGTACTTC.

The chain combines TRBV10-3 with TRBJ1-2; D uncertain. CDR1 is ENHRY and CDR2 is SYGVKD in the germline V gene. V was cut by 10 bases and J by 5 bases, with 11 bases left in between. This CDR3 contains 11 residues. The CDR3 DNA reads as TGTGCCACCTTTGAGGATTATGGCTACACCTTC. Translation: CATFEDYGYTF.

The chain recombines TRBV19 with TRBJ2-2; 8 bases are shared with TRBD2. Trimming removed 9 bases from V and 3 bases from J; junction bases left unmatched: 6. The CDR3 spans 14 residues. Looked up from germline, CDR1 is LNHDA and CDR2 is SQIVND (reference sequence). CDR3 nucleotides: TGTGCCAGCCTGCGGGGGGCCTACACCGGGGAGCTGTTTTTT. This codes for CASLRGAYTGELFF. The whole variable domain, remainder taken from reference TRBV19 and TRBJ2-2, is DGGITQSPKYLFRKEGQNVTLSCEQNLNHDAMYWYRQDPGQGLRLIYYSQIVNDFQKGDIAEGYSVSREKKESFPLTVTSAQKNPTAFYLCASLRGAYTGELFFGEGSRLTVL.